The subject of this entry is one T cell receptor beta chain. This sample was taken from a study of T-cell reconstitution after alpha-beta-depleted transplantation in children. From germline, CDR1 is SNHLY and CDR2 FYNNEI. Trimming took off 6 bases at V and 8 bases at J, with 19 bases between the two ends. This CDR3 spans 14 amino acids. Unique molecular identifiers tagged the TCRbeta library. One entry per CDR3 protein results from TCRdb running MiXCR on the PCR reads. Of roughly 500,000 distinct CDR3 sequences listed, about 31% are singletons. The chain is built from TRBV2 and TRBJ1-1, with D possibly matching TRBD1 (6 bases). The origin of this receptor is a human donor who donated a stem cell graft to a child with aplastic anemia. The source was PBMCs from the stem cell graft donor, collected from the stem cell graft. The CDR3 here is CASSLLTGLEEAFF. CDR3 sequence (DNA): TGTGCCAGCAGCCTATTGACAGGTCTTGAGGAAGCTTTCTTT.